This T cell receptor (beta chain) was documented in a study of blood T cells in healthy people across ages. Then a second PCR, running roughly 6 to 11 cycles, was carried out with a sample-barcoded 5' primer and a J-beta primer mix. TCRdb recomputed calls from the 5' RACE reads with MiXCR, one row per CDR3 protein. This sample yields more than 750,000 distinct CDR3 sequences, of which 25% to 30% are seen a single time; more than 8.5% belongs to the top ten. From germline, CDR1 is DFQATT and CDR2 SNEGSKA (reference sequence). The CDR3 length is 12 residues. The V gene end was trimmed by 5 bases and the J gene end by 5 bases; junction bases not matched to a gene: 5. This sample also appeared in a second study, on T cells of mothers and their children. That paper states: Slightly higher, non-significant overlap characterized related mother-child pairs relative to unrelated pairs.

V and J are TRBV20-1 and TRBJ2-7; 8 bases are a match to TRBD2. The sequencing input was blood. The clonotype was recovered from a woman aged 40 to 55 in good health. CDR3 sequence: CSAPGLGDEQYF. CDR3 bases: TGCAGTGCTCCGGGACTAGGGGACGAGCAGTACTTC.